This T cell receptor beta chain was sequenced during a study of beta chain features in type 1 diabetes. The study's findings and limits: Moderate yet significant TCRB CDR3 shortening was seen in Type 1 diabetes patients in all four CD4+ subsets.

V trimming: 1 base; J trimming: 1 base; junction bases outside the gene matches: 3. CDR3 length: 15 amino acids. Germline lookup yields CDR1 SGHRS and CDR2 YFSETQ. Of the isolated RNA, all was reverse transcribed, and so the sequenced material was expressed TCRB transcripts. Profiling relied on immunoSEQ multiplex PCR, and the TCRdb table lists in-frame clones only, not all of them. The sample carries around 360,000 clones, roughly 13% recorded once. Markers CD45RO/CCR7/CD25/CD127/CD95/CD27 served to sort CD4+ naive, central memory, regulatory and stem cell-like memory cells. Worth noting for this clone: What it binds is unknown.

This chain links TRBV5-1 with TRBJ2-7; TRBD1 agrees at 9 bases. This TCR was recovered from a woman between 18 and 29 years old with type 1 diabetes. The sample was naive CD4+ T cells from blood. The CDR3 loop is CASSLHGTGSYEQYF. The DNA of the CDR3 is TGCGCCAGCAGCTTGCATGGGACAGGGTCCTACGAGCAGTACTTC.